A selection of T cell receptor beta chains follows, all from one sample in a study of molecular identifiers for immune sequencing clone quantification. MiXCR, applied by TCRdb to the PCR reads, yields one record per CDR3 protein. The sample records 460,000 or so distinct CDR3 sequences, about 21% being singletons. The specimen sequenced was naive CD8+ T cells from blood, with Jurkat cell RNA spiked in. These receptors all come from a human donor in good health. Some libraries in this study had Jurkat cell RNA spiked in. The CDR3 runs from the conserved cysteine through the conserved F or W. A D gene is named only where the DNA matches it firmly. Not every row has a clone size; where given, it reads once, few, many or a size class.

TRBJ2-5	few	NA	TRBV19	TGTGCCAGTAGTGGATGGACAGAGTCGACGTACCAAGAGACCCAGTACTTC	CASSGWTESTYQETQYF
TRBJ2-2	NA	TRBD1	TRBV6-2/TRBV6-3	TGTGCCAGCAGTTACCCGACAGGGGAGGCAAGCACCGGGGAGCTGTTTTTT	CASSYPTGEASTGELFF
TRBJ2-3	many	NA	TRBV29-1	TGCAGCGTGAGACGTGGCACTTTGCAGTATTTT	CSVRRGTLQYF
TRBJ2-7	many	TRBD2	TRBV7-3	TGTGCCAGCAGACTACCGGGGACTAGCGGGAGGTCCTACGAGCAGTACTTC	CASRLPGTSGRSYEQYF
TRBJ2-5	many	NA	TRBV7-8	TGTGCCAGCAGCTTAGCGACAGGCCAAGAGACCCAGTACTTC	CASSLATGQETQYF
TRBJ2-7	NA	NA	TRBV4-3	TGCGCCAGCAGCCAAGAAAATTTTCCCCGCTACGAGCAGTACTTC	CASSQENFPRYEQYF
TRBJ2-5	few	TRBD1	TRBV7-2	TGTGCCAGCAGCTTAGCCGGGACAGGGGGAGAGACCCAGTACTTC	CASSLAGTGGETQYF
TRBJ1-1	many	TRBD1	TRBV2	TGTGCCAGCAGTCCCGGGACAGGGAAGAACACTGAAGCTTTCTTT	CASSPGTGKNTEAFF
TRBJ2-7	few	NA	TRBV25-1	TGTGCCAGCAGTGGTGGGGACAAATACGAGCAGTACTTC	CASSGGDKYEQYF
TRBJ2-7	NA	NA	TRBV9	TGTGCCAGCAGCGTAGGAGTGGGCGCGAGCTACGAGCAGTACTTC	CASSVGVGASYEQYF
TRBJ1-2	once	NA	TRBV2	TGTGCCAGCATCTCGTTACTGGACAGAGTAGACTATGGCTACACCTTC	CASISLLDRVDYGYTF
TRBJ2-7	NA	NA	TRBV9	TGTGCCAGCAGCGTAGGTGGTGGCGGCTCCTACGAGCAGTACTTC	CASSVGGGGSYEQYF
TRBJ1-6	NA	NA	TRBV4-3	TGCGCCAGCAGCCAAGATAGGGGGACCTATAATTCACCCCTCCACTTT	CASSQDRGTYNSPLHF
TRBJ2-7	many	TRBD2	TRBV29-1	TGCAGCGTCTCCACCACCCCCTCAGCGGGAGGGTCCTACGAGCAGTACTTC	CSVSTTPSAGGSYEQYF
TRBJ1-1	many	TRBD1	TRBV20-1	TGCAGTGCTAGAGATTATCAGGGGGCGCGGGACACTGAAGCTTTCTTT	CSARDYQGARDTEAFF
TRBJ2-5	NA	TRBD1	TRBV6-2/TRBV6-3	TGTGCCAGCAGATCAGGACAGGCCTGGTGGGAGACCCAGTACTTC	CASRSGQAWWETQYF